The 23 T cell receptor beta chains below were found in one sample sequenced in a study of T cells in Graves' hyperthyroidism and ophthalmopathy (dated by TCRdb to between 2018 and 2021). The library was made by multiplex PCR. Data came from an Illumina HiSeq 2000. The TCR beta CDR3 regions were amplified from RNA transcripts. For the first round of RT-PCR on the TCR CDR3, the HTBI primer set was used together with the Qiagen OneStep RT-PCR kit. TCRdb reprocessed the public reads (quality trimming at Q25 with fastp, clone calling with MiXCR) and kept in-frame beta chains. Rows with one shared CDR3 protein collapse into an entry with the most common genes and DNA. The table for this sample lists 360,000 or so distinct CDR3 sequences; approximately 19% of them were counted only once. The top ten constitute 3.5% to 4% of the sample. The sequenced sample consisted of blood. The receptors were gathered from a woman aged 18-29 years with Graves' hyperthyroidism.

This clonotype has ten or more counts. V usage is TRBV30 and J usage is TRBJ1-1, with a possible D match to TRBD1 (6 bases). The V end was cut by 4 bases, the J end by 1 base, with 13 bases between. This CDR3 has 14 amino acids. Germline V lookup: CDR1 GTSNPN, CDR2 SVGIG (reference sequence). The CDR3 reads CAWIPGHRNTEAFF. Here the CDR3 DNA reads TGTGCCTGGATTCCGGGACATCGGAACACTGAAGCTTTCTTT.

The rearrangement uses TRBV6-1 and TRBJ1-2; TRBD1 matches 7 bases. The CDR3 has 14 residues. Germline trimming cut 8 bases from V and 8 bases from J; bases unmatched to any gene: 14. The germline V gene has CDR1 MNHNS and CDR2 SASEGT. The CDR3 protein is CASRQGQTDWGYTF. DNA of the CDR3: TGTGCCAGCCGCCAGGGACAGACAGACTGGGGCTACACCTTC.

This clonotype was recorded a few times. The V and J genes are TRBV4-1 and TRBJ1-5, with a possible D match to TRBD1 (6 bases). V dropped 1 base and J dropped 3 bases, with 16 bases sitting between them. Germline assignment: CDR1 MGHRA and CDR2 YSYEKL. The CDR3 has 17 residues. The CDR3 bases are TGCGCCAGCAGCCAAGGCATAGGGAGGGGGGTCAATCAGCCCCAGCATTTT. This gives the protein CASSQGIGRGVNQPQHF.

J is TRBJ1-1 and V is TRBV5-6, with D perhaps TRBD1 (5 bases). Trimming took 1 base from V and 5 from J, leaving 12 bases between them. Germline-derived CDR1 and CDR2 are SGHDT and YYEEEE. This CDR3 contains 14 residues. CDR3 in amino acids: CASSLFQGWTEAFF. CDR3 coding DNA: TGTGCCAGCAGCTTGTTTCAGGGATGGACTGAAGCTTTCTTT. Filled out from reference TRBV5-6 and TRBJ1-1, the complete variable domain reads DAGVTQSPTHLIKTRGQQVTLRCSPKSGHDTVSWYQQALGQGPQFIFQYYEEEERQRGNFPDRFSGHQFPNYSSELNVNALLLGDSALYLCASSLFQGWTEAFFGQGTRLTVV.

This clonotype has ten or more counts. V usage is TRBV10-3 and J usage is TRBJ2-7, with TRBD2 matching 11 bases. The ends lost 4 bases at V and 5 bases at J; junction bases unmatched: 10. CDR3 size: 16 residues. The germline V gene encodes CDR1 ENHRY and CDR2 SYGVKD. The DNA of the CDR3 is TGTGCCATCAGTGGGGGCCTAGCGGGGGGCCCCCACGAGCAGTACTTC. This translates into CAISGGLAGGPHEQYF.

This clonotype has ten or more counts. The chain recombines TRBV24-1 with TRBJ2-3; a weak D match, TRBD1 (6 bases). The germline V gene encodes CDR1 KGHDR and CDR2 SFDVKD. The V end was cut by 3 bases, the J end by 5 bases, with 11 bases between. The CDR3 covers 14 residues. The CDR3 coding sequence is TGTGCCACCAGTGATCGCACAGGGAAAGATACGCAGTATTTT. Its protein is CATSDRTGKDTQYF.

For the CDR3, the DNA is TGTGCCAGCATGGTTCGGGGCAATCACGCTGAAGCTTTCTTT. The encoded protein is CASMVRGNHAEAFF. The rearrangement links TRBV6-1 to TRBJ1-1; the D gene is possibly TRBD1 (5 bases). This CDR3 comprises 14 residues. Per germline, CDR1 MNHNS and CDR2 SASEGT. The germline V and J ends were trimmed by 7 bases and 6 bases, with 18 bases remaining between them.

This clonotype was counted ten times or more. This chain connects TRBV20-1 to TRBJ2-5; 8 bases agree with TRBD1. Germline V gene data show CDR1 as DFQATT and CDR2 as SNEGSKA (reference sequence). This CDR3 is built from 17 residues. CDR3 sequence: CSPGDIQGVRYQETQYF. CDR3 DNA sequence: TGCAGCCCCGGAGATATACAGGGGGTTAGGTACCAAGAGACCCAGTACTTC.

The chain has TRBV7-2 and TRBJ2-5; 11 positions match TRBD2. The CDR3 sequence is 16 residues long. Germline assignment: CDR1 SGHTA and CDR2 FQGNSA. The V and J ends lost 4 bases and 5 bases, in that order; junction bases with no gene match: 9. The CDR3 sequence: CASSWGATSGTETQYF. In DNA form, the CDR3 reads TGTGCCAGCAGCTGGGGGGCGACTAGCGGGACGGAGACCCAGTACTTC.

This clonotype occurred many times. The chain has TRBV18 and TRBJ1-6; D remains ambiguous. This CDR3 contains 14 residues. Looked up from germline, CDR1 is KGHSH and CDR2 is LQKENI. The V end was cut by 3 bases, the J end by 9 bases, with 12 bases between. The CDR3 loop is CASSPAGWTSPLHF. The DNA of the CDR3 is TGTGCCAGCTCACCTGCGGGGTGGACTTCACCCCTCCACTTT. The variable domain in full, completed from reference TRBV18 and TRBJ1-6, reads NAGVMQNPRHLVRRRGQEARLRCSPMKGHSHVYWYRQLPEEGLKFMVYLQKENIIDESGMPKERFSAEFPKEGPSILRIQQVVRGDSAAYFCASSPAGWTSPLHFGNGTRLTVT.

This clonotype was detected ten times or more. The V gene is TRBV2, the J gene TRBJ1-5; 7 bases fit TRBD1. The CDR3 has 13 residues. V gave up 4 bases and J gave up 9 bases; unmatched junction bases: 6. Germline values: CDR1 SNHLY, CDR2 FYNNEI. CDR3 nucleotides: TGTGCCAGCAGTGGACAGGGACCATGGCCCCAGCATTTT. Its protein is CASSGQGPWPQHF.

This clonotype was counted at least ten times. CDR3 in DNA: TGTGCCAGCAGTGAAGTACTCTCGGACGCTGCTAGCAATCAGCCCCAGCATTTT. It encodes CASSEVLSDAASNQPQHF. The V gene is TRBV6-1, the J gene TRBJ1-5; D remains unclear. CDR3 size: 18 residues. Trimming took off 1 base at V and 0 bases at J, with 16 bases between the two ends. From germline, CDR1 is MNHNS and CDR2 SASEGT.

The chain links TRBV6-2 or TRBV6-3 to TRBJ1-1; 9 nucleotides match TRBD1. The CDR3 consists of 14 residues. The germline gives CDR1 MNHEY, CDR2 SVGEGT. V shed 7 bases and J 3 bases; nucleotides not matched to a gene: 6. CDR3 bases: TGTGCCAGCAAGGAGGGACAGGGACACACTGAAGCTTTCTTT. Its protein product is CASKEGQGHTEAFF.

The table lists this clonotype with many counts. V is TRBV12-3 or TRBV12-4 and J is TRBJ2-5; 7 bases agree with TRBD1. This CDR3 is 13 amino acids long. With V trimmed by 7 bases and J by 1 base, 3 bases remained unmatched. CDR3 region: CASTDRAQETQYF. The CDR3 DNA follows: TGTGCCAGCACCGACAGGGCCCAAGAGACCCAGTACTTC.

The chain combines TRBV25-1 with TRBJ2-7; 7 bases fit TRBD2. V shed 3 bases and J 7 bases; nucleotides not matched to a gene: 6. CDR3 size: 13 residues. Germline V lookup: CDR1 MGHDK, CDR2 SYGVNS. CDR3 coding DNA: TGTGCCAGCAGTGATCAGGGAGGGTGGGAGCAGTACTTC. Protein product: CASSDQGGWEQYF.

This clonotype has a count of ten or more. V usage is TRBV3-1 and J usage is TRBJ2-7, with D hard to call. Deletions cut 1 base from V and 1 base from J, with 8 bases between. Germline CDR1 is LGHDT and CDR2 is YNNKEL (reference sequence). The CDR3 is made up of 14 amino acids. DNA of the CDR3: TGTGCCAGCAGCCAAGCCTCGGATTCCTACGAGCAGTACTTC. It translates to CASSQASDSYEQYF.

This clonotype was detected ten times or more. CDR3 DNA sequence: TGCAGTGCTAGAGTGATACAGGGGGCGGACGGAAACACCATATATTTT. This sequence encodes CSARVIQGADGNTIYF. This chain joins TRBV20-1 and TRBJ1-3; 9 bases are a match to TRBD1. The length of the CDR3 is 16 residues. The germline V gene encodes CDR1 DFQATT and CDR2 SNEGSKA (reference sequence). The J segment lost 4 bases and the V segment lost 1 base, leaving 8 bases of the junction unmatched.

This clonotype was counted ten times or more. The chain carries TRBV12-3 or TRBV12-4 and TRBJ1-6, with 10 nucleotides matching TRBD1. The CDR3 runs 16 residues. The V and J ends lost 5 bases and 7 bases, in that order; junction bases with no gene match: 8. The CDR3, as DNA: TGTGCCAGCAGTAAAAACCGGGACAGGGGAAATTCACCCCTCCACTTT. Translation gives CASSKNRDRGNSPLHF.

This clonotype was counted many times. V and J are TRBV10-3 and TRBJ2-5, with D perhaps assigned TRBD1 or TRBD2 (5 bases each). The length of the CDR3 is 20 residues. V was trimmed by 0 bases and J by 3 bases, leaving 26 bases between them. Germline lookup yields CDR1 ENHRY and CDR2 SYGVKD. CDR3 residues: CAISESHRLRQRSEKETQYF. CDR3 bases: TGTGCCATCAGTGAGTCTCACCGACTCCGACAGCGGAGTGAGAAAGAGACCCAGTACTTC.

V is TRBV3-1 and J is TRBJ1-2; D is undetermined. CDR1 LGHDT and CDR2 YNNKEL come from the germline V gene (reference sequence). Between the trimmed V and J ends, which lost 2 bases and 7 bases, there was a span of 17 bases. The CDR3 length is 15 residues. The CDR3: CASSQKGGVTSGYTF. DNA of the CDR3: TGTGCCAGCAGCCAAAAGGGCGGGGTTACTTCTGGCTACACCTTC.

This chain links TRBV12-3 or TRBV12-4 with TRBJ1-1; D is undetermined. The V gene lost 1 base and the J gene lost 6 bases, with 9 bases spanning the gap. The CDR3 is 13 amino acids. The CDR3 region is CASSLGDLAEAFF. CDR3 sequence (DNA): TGTGCCAGCAGTTTAGGGGATTTGGCTGAAGCTTTCTTT.

Concerning this clonotype itself: This may be a read error, as it is one base from a much larger clone. V gene TRBV6-1 combines with J gene TRBJ2-2; D gene uncertain. Germline V lookup: CDR1 MNHNS, CDR2 SASEGT. This CDR3 region has 12 residues. V was shortened by 7 bases and J by 1 base, with 4 bases between the two germline ends. The CDR3 sequence is CASNRNTGELFF. In nucleotides, the CDR3 is TGTGCCAGCAACAGGAACACCGGGGAGCTGTTTTTT.

Many counts were recorded for this clonotype. The J gene is TRBJ2-7, the V gene TRBV3-1, with D possibly being TRBD2 (6 bases). The CDR3 consists of 13 residues. V was pared by 4 bases and J by 3 bases, with 10 bases between. Germline V gene sequence: CDR1 LGHDT, CDR2 YNNKEL (reference sequence). The CDR3 coding sequence is TGTGCCAGCAGCCCGGGAGAGTACTACGAGCAGTACTTC. It encodes CASSPGEYYEQYF.